The entry below gives a single T cell receptor beta chain sequence along with its context. The antigen is not known. Deletions cut 6 bases from V and 0 bases from J, with 12 bases between. The CDR3 sequence is 15 residues long. Then a second PCR, running roughly 7 to 11 cycles, was carried out with a sample-barcoded 5' primer and a J-beta primer mix. TCRdb called the 5' RACE reads again in MiXCR, with one record for every CDR3 protein. The sample shows roughly 1,100,000 distinct CDR3 sequences, 20% to 25% of them seen only once. The sample belongs to a study of blood T cells in healthy people across ages. Whole-study findings and limits: Strong correlation linked observed beta diversity and percent naive T cells.

These data were also filed under a second study, of T cells of mothers and their children.

This chain joins TRBV12-3 or TRBV12-4 and TRBJ2-1; a weak D match, TRBD2 (6 bases). This receptor was obtained from a girl under 10 years old in good health. The source material was blood. CDR3 loop: CASRGTQSSYNEQFF. In nucleotides, the CDR3 is TGTGCCAGCAGAGGGACTCAAAGCTCCTACAATGAGCAGTTCTTC.